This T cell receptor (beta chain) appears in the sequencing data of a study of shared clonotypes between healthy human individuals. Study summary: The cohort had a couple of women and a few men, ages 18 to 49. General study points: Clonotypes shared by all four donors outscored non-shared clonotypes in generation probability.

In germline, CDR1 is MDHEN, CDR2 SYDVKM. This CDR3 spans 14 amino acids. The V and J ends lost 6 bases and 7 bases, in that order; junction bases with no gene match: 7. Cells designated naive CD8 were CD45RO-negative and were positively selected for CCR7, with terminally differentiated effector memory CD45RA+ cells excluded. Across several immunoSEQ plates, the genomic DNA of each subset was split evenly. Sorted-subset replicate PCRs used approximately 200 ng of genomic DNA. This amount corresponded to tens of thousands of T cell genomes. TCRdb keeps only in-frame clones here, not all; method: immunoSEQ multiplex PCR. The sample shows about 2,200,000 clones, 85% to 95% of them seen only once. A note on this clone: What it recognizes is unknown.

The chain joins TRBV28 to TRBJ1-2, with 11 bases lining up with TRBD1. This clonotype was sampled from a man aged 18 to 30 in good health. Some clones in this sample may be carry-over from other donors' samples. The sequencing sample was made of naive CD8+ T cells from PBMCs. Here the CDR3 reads CASRDPGQGVGYTF. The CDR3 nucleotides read TGTGCCAGCAGAGATCCGGGACAGGGGGTTGGCTACACCTTC.